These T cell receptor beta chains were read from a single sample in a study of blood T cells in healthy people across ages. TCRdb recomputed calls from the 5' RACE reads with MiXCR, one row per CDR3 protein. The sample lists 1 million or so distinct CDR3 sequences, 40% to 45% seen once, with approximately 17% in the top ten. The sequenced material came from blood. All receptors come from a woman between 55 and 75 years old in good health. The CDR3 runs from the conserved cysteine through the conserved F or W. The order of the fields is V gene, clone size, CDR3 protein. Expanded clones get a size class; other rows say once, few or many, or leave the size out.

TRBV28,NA,CASTRGEQPQHF
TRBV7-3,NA,CASSGPETDEQFF
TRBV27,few,CASSSLRDSPYEQYF
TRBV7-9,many,CASSPRTGNTEAFF
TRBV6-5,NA,CASSYSMGTGSTYEQYF
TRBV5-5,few,CASSGDQNYGYTF
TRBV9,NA,CASSASQGGGPYEQYF
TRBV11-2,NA,CASSPYRSGEQYF
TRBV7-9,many,CASSSVGQGLKAFF
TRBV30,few,CAWSGGQLAATQYF
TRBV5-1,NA,CASSWRLDSYEQYF
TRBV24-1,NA,CTTSRSGADQPQHF
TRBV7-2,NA,CASSLLNDGLAGLYEQYF
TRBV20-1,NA,CSAIDFNSDEQYF
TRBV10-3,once,CAIGEGSGSYNEQFF
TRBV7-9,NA,CASSLARGRASEQFF
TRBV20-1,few,CSAPRTGVTYEQYF
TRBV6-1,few,CASSEAGGTGTGGGYTF
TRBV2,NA,CASRPRRGVQETQYF
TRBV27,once,CASSSAGTTASYNEQYF
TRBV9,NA,CASSISSGVAYEQYF
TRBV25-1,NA,CTSSGGLPPYEQYF
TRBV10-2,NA,CASGEGGETQYF
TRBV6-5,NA,CASSYVAGGGETQYF
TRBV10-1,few,CASSDDGGSYEQYF
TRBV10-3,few,CAISEGTASSYEQYF
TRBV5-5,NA,CASSLGGQNEKLFF
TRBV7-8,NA,CASSPPYRVRYEQYF
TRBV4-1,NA,CASSHPGGEETQYF
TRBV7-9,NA,CASSLPRGEANTGELFF
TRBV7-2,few,CASSLASSGSNEQFF
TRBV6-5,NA,CASSYSASGITGELFF
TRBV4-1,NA,CASSQERTGQPNYGYTF
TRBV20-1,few,CSARGSRKGGETQYF
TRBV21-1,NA,CASSLQHGHYSTDTQYF
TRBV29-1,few,CSVDREKTGELFF
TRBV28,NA,CASLGETQYF
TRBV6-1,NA,CASSGISGRARDTQYF
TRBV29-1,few,CSVSSGRGGNEQYF
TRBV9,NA,CASSVITEGEQYF